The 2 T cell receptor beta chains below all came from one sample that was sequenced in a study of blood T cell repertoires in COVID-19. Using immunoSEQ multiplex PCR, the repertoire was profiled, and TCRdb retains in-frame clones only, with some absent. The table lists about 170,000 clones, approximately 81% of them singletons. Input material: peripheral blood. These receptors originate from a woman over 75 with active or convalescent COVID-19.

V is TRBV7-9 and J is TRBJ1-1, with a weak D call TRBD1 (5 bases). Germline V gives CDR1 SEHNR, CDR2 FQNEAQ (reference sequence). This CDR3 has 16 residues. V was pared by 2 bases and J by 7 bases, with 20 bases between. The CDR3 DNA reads TGTGCCAGCAGCTTATTTGCGGGGACGCCTGCCGGTGAAGCTTTCTTT. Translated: CASSLFAGTPAGEAFF.

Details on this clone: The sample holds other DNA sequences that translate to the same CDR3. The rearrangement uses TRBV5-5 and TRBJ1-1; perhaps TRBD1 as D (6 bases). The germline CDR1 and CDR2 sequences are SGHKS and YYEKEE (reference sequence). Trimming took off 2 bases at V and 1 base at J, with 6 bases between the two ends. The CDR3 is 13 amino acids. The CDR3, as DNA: TGTGCCAGCAGCTTACAGGGGAACACTGAAGCTTTCTTT. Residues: CASSLQGNTEAFF.